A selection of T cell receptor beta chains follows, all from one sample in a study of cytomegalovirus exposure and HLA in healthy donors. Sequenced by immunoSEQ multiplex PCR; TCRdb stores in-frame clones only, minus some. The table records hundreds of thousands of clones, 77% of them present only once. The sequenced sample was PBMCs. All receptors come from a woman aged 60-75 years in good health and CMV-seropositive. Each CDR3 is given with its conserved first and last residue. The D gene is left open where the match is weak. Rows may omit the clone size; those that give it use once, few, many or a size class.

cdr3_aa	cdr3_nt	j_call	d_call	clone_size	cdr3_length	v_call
CASSPGLQAGGYNEQFF	TGCGCCAGCAGCCCTGGGTTACAAGCGGGGGGCTACAATGAGCAGTTCTTC	TRBJ2-1	TRBD2	-	17	TRBV4-3
CASSQVPGDRGWNTGELFF	TGCGCCAGCAGCCAAGTTCCGGGTGACAGGGGATGGAACACCGGGGAGCTGTTTTTT	TRBJ2-2	TRBD1	few	19	TRBV4-1
CASSSSFSDNEQFF	TGCGCCAGCAGCTCCTCCTTTTCGGACAATGAGCAGTTCTTC	TRBJ2-1	-	once	14	TRBV5-1
CATQGQGRGELFF	TGTGCCACCCAGGGGCAGGGGCGCGGGGAGCTGTTTTTT	TRBJ2-2	-	-	13	TRBV10-3
CASSPQGYIPEAFF	TGTGCCAGCAGTCCACAGGGTTATATCCCCGAAGCTTTCTTT	TRBJ1-1	-	-	14	TRBV6-1
CASSQRQGASGTEAFF	TGTGCCAGCAGCCAAAGACAGGGGGCTTCCGGGACTGAAGCTTTCTTT	TRBJ1-1	TRBD1	-	16	TRBV4-2
CSVVRLNTEAFF	TGCAGCGTTGTTCGGTTGAACACTGAAGCTTTCTTT	TRBJ1-1	-	-	12	TRBV29-1
CASRTLAGAQETQYF	TGCGCCAGCCGGACACTAGCGGGGGCTCAAGAGACCCAGTACTTC	TRBJ2-5	TRBD2	few	15	TRBV5-1
CASSLRGTGNYNEQFF	TGTGCCAGCAGCCTACGCGGGACAGGGAACTACAATGAGCAGTTCTTC	TRBJ2-1	TRBD1	-	16	TRBV7-9
CASGSTSGKNIQYF	TGTGCCAGCGGATCGACTAGCGGGAAGAACATTCAGTACTTC	TRBJ2-4	TRBD2	-	14	TRBV7-9
CASSLQPRAEAFF	TGTGCCAGCAGTCTTCAGCCCAGGGCTGAAGCTTTCTTT	TRBJ1-1	-	-	13	TRBV27
CASSNRDRDEFF	TGTGCCAGTAGTAACCGGGACAGGGATGAGTTCTTC	TRBJ2-1	TRBD1	-	12	TRBV19
CAWSLPGQGNLGYTF	TGTGCCTGGAGTTTGCCGGGACAGGGGAACTTGGGCTACACCTTC	TRBJ1-2	TRBD1	-	15	TRBV30
CASSVTGHSAYEQYF	TGTGCCAGCAGCGTTACGGGACACTCCGCCTACGAGCAGTACTTC	TRBJ2-7	-	-	15	TRBV9
CASSGPGLADEQFF	TGTGCCAGCAGCGGCCCGGGACTAGCGGATGAGCAGTTCTTC	TRBJ2-1	TRBD2	-	14	TRBV9
CASSLAGTGTPGANVLTF	TGCGCCAGCAGCTTGGCCGGGACAGGGACCCCTGGGGCCAACGTCCTGACTTTC	TRBJ2-6	TRBD1	-	18	TRBV5-1
CASSLNSPFTDTQYF	TGTGCCAGCAGCTTAAACTCCCCTTTCACAGATACGCAGTATTTT	TRBJ2-3	-	-	15	TRBV7-2
CASSPPGWNQPQHF	TGCGCCAGCAGCCCTCCAGGGTGGAATCAGCCCCAGCATTTT	TRBJ1-5	-	-	14	TRBV4-1
CASSFGQGTVQYF	TGTGCCAGCAGCTTCGGACAGGGGACCGTGCAGTACTTC	TRBJ2-7	TRBD1	once	13	TRBV5-5
CASSPEGQRALKETQYF	TGTGCCAGCAGTCCAGAGGGACAGCGGGCTTTGAAAGAGACCCAGTACTTC	TRBJ2-5	-	-	17	TRBV5-4
CASSQGQEIYGYTF	TGCGCCAGCAGCCAAGGACAGGAAATTTATGGCTACACCTTC	TRBJ1-2	-	-	14	TRBV4-3
CASSSGWDREAFF	TGCGCCAGCAGCTCTGGATGGGACAGGGAAGCTTTCTTT	TRBJ1-1	TRBD1	-	13	TRBV5-1
CASSLGTSDTQYF	TGCGCCAGCAGCTTGGGAACTTCAGATACGCAGTATTTT	TRBJ2-3	-	-	13	TRBV5-1
CASRPRSTYNEQFF	TGTGCCAGCAGACCCCGGAGCACCTACAATGAGCAGTTCTTC	TRBJ2-1	-	-	14	TRBV6-6
CASSLRLAGAQTDTQYF	TGTGCCAGCAGCTTGCGGCTAGCGGGGGCCCAGACAGATACGCAGTATTTT	TRBJ2-3	TRBD2	-	17	TRBV5-4